This T cell receptor (beta chain) was sequenced during a study of B cell selection in AIRE deficiency. Original analysis: Patients' conventional T cells yielded around 9.9x10^4 distinct TCRbeta sequences; donors' roughly 140,000. The repertoire was sequenced with immunoSEQ multiplex PCR; TCRdb's copy has only in-frame clones and lacks some. D and trimming come from the DNA, and the V and J calls and clone size come from that table. This repertoire shows about 25,000 clones, around 95% found once; its top ten account for 0.2% to 0.3%. Sorting defined conventional CD4 T cells as CD4+CD127+. Trimming took 3 bases from V and 2 from J; bases not matched to a gene: 17. Germline assignment: CDR1 ENHRY and CDR2 SYGVKD. This CDR3 comprises 20 residues.

Sequenced material: CD4+CD127+ conventional T cells sorted from PBMCs. The chain links TRBV10-3 to TRBJ2-3; 10 bases align to TRBD2. The source of this sequence is a human donor in good health. This CDR3 is CAISDIKSDQRGGLTDTQYF. The DNA of the CDR3 is TGTGCCATCAGTGATATTAAATCGGACCAGCGGGGGGGCCTCACAGATACGCAGTATTTT.